Listed here is a single T cell receptor (beta chain). Libraries were prepared by immunoSEQ multiplex PCR; TCRdb keeps only in-frame clonotypes and omits some of them. This table holds some 1 million clones, approximately 68% found once. CD4+ cells were split into CD45RA+ naive and CD45RA-negative memory subsets. The sample is drawn from a study of shared clonotypes between healthy human individuals. Germline-derived CDR1 and CDR2 are SGHTA and FQGNSA. The CDR3 sequence is 15 residues long. V lost 4 bases and J lost 0, with 9 bases in between. The specimen was memory CD4+ T cells sorted from blood. Noted subset: CD45RA-negative fraction. This sequence originates from a man aged 18-30 years in good health. The chain recombines TRBV7-2 with TRBJ1-4, with D hard to call. The CDR3 protein is CASSSQGTTNEKLFF. DNA for the CDR3: TGTGCCAGCAGCTCCCAAGGGACAACTAATGAAAAACTGTTTTTT.